The 20 T cell receptor beta chains listed next were all sequenced from one sample in a study of Graves' ophthalmopathy and Graves' hyperthyroidism. Scientists amplified the TCR beta CDR3 regions from RNA transcripts. First-round RT-PCR with HTBI primers preceded a second-round multiplex PCR. TCRdb ran MiXCR on the multiplex PCR reads and lists one entry per CDR3 protein. This sample yields some 390,000 distinct CDR3 sequences, of which roughly 18% are seen a single time; about 1.6% belongs to the top ten. The sample comprised peripheral blood. The receptors stem from a woman under 30 with Graves' ophthalmopathy.

This clonotype was counted at least ten times. The rearrangement uses TRBV7-9 and TRBJ2-4, with 7 bases matching TRBD1. Losses at the gene ends were 0 bases for V and 0 bases for J; bases not matched to a gene: 5. From germline, CDR1 is SEHNR and CDR2 FQNEAQ (reference sequence). This CDR3 has 17 amino acids. The CDR3 DNA is TGTGCCAGCAGCTTAGCAGGGGGCTCTTTAGCCAAAAACATTCAGTACTTC. This gives the protein CASSLAGGSLAKNIQYF.

In this sample, this clonotype turned up many times. The chain uses TRBV27 and TRBJ1-1; D is undetermined. The CDR3 has 15 residues. V lost 5 bases, J lost 5 bases, and 18 bases lay in between. Germline V gene data show CDR1 as MNHEY and CDR2 as SMNVEV (reference sequence). The chain's CDR3 is CASSPYDVANTEAFF. The CDR3 DNA follows: TGTGCCAGCAGTCCATACGACGTCGCTAATACTGAAGCTTTCTTT.

The table lists this clonotype with many counts. The J gene is TRBJ2-7, the V gene TRBV7-2, with no clear D. CDR1 SGHTA and CDR2 FQGNSA come from the germline V gene. V shed 4 bases and J shed 1 base, with 17 bases lying between them. The CDR3 is made up of 16 amino acids. CDR3 protein: CASSSTRALGSYEQYF. The CDR3 nucleotides read TGTGCCAGCAGCTCGACCCGCGCCCTGGGGTCCTACGAGCAGTACTTC.

The table lists this clonotype with many counts. The V gene is TRBV19, the J gene TRBJ2-7, with no clear D. V was trimmed by 2 bases and J by 2 bases, leaving 10 bases between them. This CDR3 has 14 amino acids. The germline gives CDR1 LNHDA, CDR2 SQIVND (reference sequence). The CDR3 nucleotides read TGTGCCAGTAGTATACAGGACGGGCCCTACGAGCAGTACTTC. Translation: CASSIQDGPYEQYF. Based on the CDR3 plus reference TRBV19 and TRBJ2-7, the full variable domain is DGGITQSPKYLFRKEGQNVTLSCEQNLNHDAMYWYRQDPGQGLRLIYYSQIVNDFQKGDIAEGYSVSREKKESFPLTVTSAQKNPTAFYLCASSIQDGPYEQYFGPGTRLTVT.

This clonotype was counted a few times. A much larger clone differs from this one at a single base, so this may be a read error. The V call is TRBV28, the J call TRBJ2-2; 12 positions agree with TRBD2. The germline gives CDR1 MDHEN, CDR2 SYDVKM. The CDR3 runs to 16 residues. As DNA, the CDR3 is TGTGTCAGCAGTCTAGCGGGAGGGCCAGACACCGGGGAGCTGTTTTTT. It specifies CVSSLAGGPDTGELFF.

The sample holds many counts of this clonotype. The rearrangement links TRBV24-1 to TRBJ2-7; maybe TRBD2 (6 bases). The germline V and J ends were trimmed by 5 bases and 7 bases, with 11 bases remaining between them. Germline CDR1 reads KGHDR; CDR2 reads SFDVKD. The CDR3 has 12 amino acids. Here the CDR3 DNA reads TGTGCCACCAGTGGGCCCGGGACTGAGCAGTACTTC. The encoded protein is CATSGPGTEQYF.

This clonotype has at least ten counts. The chain combines TRBV6-1 with TRBJ2-7; D not resolved. The CDR3 has 15 amino acids. Germline lookup yields CDR1 MNHNS and CDR2 SASEGT. Trimming took 6 bases from V and 0 from J, leaving 15 bases between them. Here the CDR3 DNA reads TGTGCCAGCAGCCGTAGACACACGACCTCCTACGAGCAGTACTTC. This codes for CASSRRHTTSYEQYF.

This clonotype has at least ten counts. The chain joins TRBV19 to TRBJ1-5; a possible D gene is TRBD1 (6 bases). Trimming took off 9 bases at V and 5 bases at J, with 17 bases between the two ends. There are 14 residues in the CDR3. Germline CDR1 LNHDA, CDR2 SQIVND (reference sequence). Here the CDR3 DNA reads TGTGCCAGATCCGGGACACCGAGGGATCAGCCCCAGCATTTT. Translating gives CARSGTPRDQPQHF.

In this sample, this clonotype turned up many times. V usage is TRBV18 and J usage is TRBJ2-7; D is unresolved. V dropped 3 bases and J dropped 3 bases, with 6 bases sitting between them. This CDR3 is 12 amino acids long. Germline values: CDR1 KGHSH, CDR2 LQKENI. This chain's CDR3 is CASSPSFYEQYF. CDR3 DNA: TGTGCCAGCTCACCTAGTTTCTACGAGCAGTACTTC.

This clonotype was seen at least ten times. The chain carries TRBV19 and TRBJ1-2; D is undetermined. CDR3 length: 13 amino acids. CDR1 is LNHDA and CDR2 is SQIVND in the germline V gene (reference sequence). Trimming pared 6 bases from V and 5 bases from J, leaving 13 bases between. The CDR3 region is CASSTSPAYGYTF. For the CDR3, the DNA is TGTGCCAGTAGCACGTCTCCGGCTTATGGCTACACCTTC.

This clonotype was seen at least ten times. The rearrangement uses TRBV27 and TRBJ2-5, with 8 bases fitting TRBD2. The CDR3 is 14 amino acids. In germline, CDR1 is MNHEY, CDR2 SMNVEV (reference sequence). After removal of 5 bases from V and 3 bases from J, the junction contained 5 bases not matched to a gene. In nucleotides, the CDR3 is TGTGCCAGCAGTAATAGAGCGGGAGAAGAGACCCAGTACTTC. Amino acids: CASSNRAGEETQYF.

This clonotype appeared many times. The chain recombines TRBV2 with TRBJ2-7; D uncertain. Germline CDR1 SNHLY, CDR2 FYNNEI. The CDR3 totals 14 residues. V was shortened by 2 bases and J by 4 bases, with 12 bases between the two germline ends. Here the CDR3 reads CASSEPVGKYEQYF. CDR3 sequence (DNA): TGTGCCAGCAGTGAACCGGTGGGGAAATACGAGCAGTACTTC.

The sample holds many counts of this clonotype. The chain recombines TRBV7-2 with TRBJ2-5, with 9 bases fitting TRBD2. V was pared by 2 bases and J by 5 bases, with 6 bases of the junction left unmatched. This CDR3 has 15 amino acids. The V gene's germline CDR1 is SGHTA and CDR2 FQGNSA. As DNA, the CDR3 is TGTGCCAGCAGCTTACTAGCGGGACGAGGGGAGACCCAGTACTTC. Residues: CASSLLAGRGETQYF.

This clonotype was counted at least ten times. V and J are TRBV28 and TRBJ1-2, with 8 nucleotides matching TRBD1. The CDR3 loop spans 15 amino acids. Germline CDR1 reads MDHEN; CDR2 reads SYDVKM. V lost 11 bases, J lost 4 bases, and 15 bases stayed unmatched. The DNA of the CDR3 is TGTGCCTCTCGTCCCCGGGACAGGAGAACCTATGGCTACACCTTC. The encoded protein is CASRPRDRRTYGYTF.

The rearrangement joins TRBV6-5 to TRBJ1-6; possibly TRBD1 for D (6 bases). This CDR3 has 14 amino acids. The V gene lost 4 bases and the J gene lost 10 bases, with 14 bases spanning the gap. Germline loops: CDR1 MNHEY, CDR2 SVGAGI. CDR3 sequence reads: CASSLQGLGSPLHF. The CDR3 region has the DNA TGTGCCAGCAGTTTGCAGGGGCTTGGCTCACCCCTCCACTTT.

This clonotype was seen more than once but under ten times. The rearrangement uses TRBV6-5 and TRBJ2-7; 7 nucleotides match TRBD1. V lost 0 bases to trimming and J lost 3 bases; unmatched junction nucleotides: 5. CDR3 length: 15 amino acids. Germline V gene sequence: CDR1 MNHEY, CDR2 SVGAGI. CDR3 amino acids: CASSYSSRGLYEQYF. The CDR3 nucleotides are TGTGCCAGCAGTTACTCGAGTAGGGGGCTCTACGAGCAGTACTTC.

About this clonotype: A single base separates this from a much larger clone, so it may be a read error. This chain connects TRBV18 to TRBJ2-5; D gene unclear. The V end lost 4 bases, the J end lost 4 bases, and 19 bases lay between the germline ends. Germline CDR1 reads KGHSH; CDR2 reads LQKENI. This CDR3 is 16 amino acids long. CDR3 in amino acids: CASSHIFRASVETQYF. CDR3 in DNA: TGTGCCAGCTCACATATATTTCGGGCATCGGTAGAGACCCAGTACTTC.

This clonotype has at least ten counts. Written as DNA, the CDR3 is TGTGCCAGCAGTTATAGTAGTGCAGGGGGCAACACGAACACCGGGGAGCTGTTTTTT. Its protein product is CASSYSSAGGNTNTGELFF. The chain uses TRBV6-2 or TRBV6-3 and TRBJ2-2; TRBD1 matches 8 bases. Germline V gene lookup returns CDR1 MNHEY and CDR2 SVGEGT. CDR3 size: 19 residues. V trimming: 3 bases; J trimming: 0 bases; junction bases outside the gene matches: 12.

This clonotype appeared many times. The chain couples TRBV24-1 to TRBJ2-5, with D perhaps matching TRBD2 (5 bases). Germline V gene lookup returns CDR1 KGHDR and CDR2 SFDVKD. The CDR3 sequence is 13 residues long. Trimming pared 5 bases from V and 5 bases from J, leaving 11 bases between. CDR3 bases: TGTGCCACCAGTGTACGAGGGCGGGAGACCCAGTACTTC. As protein: CATSVRGRETQYF.

In this sample, this clonotype turned up many times. This rearrangement joins TRBV6-2 or TRBV6-3 to TRBJ2-2; D is unresolved. Germline loops: CDR1 MNHEY, CDR2 SVGEGT. Between the trimmed V and J ends, which lost 6 bases and 6 bases, there was a span of 5 bases. The CDR3 sequence is 11 residues long. CDR3 nucleotide sequence: TGTGCCAGCAGGGCTGCCGGGGAGCTGTTTTTT. Encoded protein: CASRAAGELFF.